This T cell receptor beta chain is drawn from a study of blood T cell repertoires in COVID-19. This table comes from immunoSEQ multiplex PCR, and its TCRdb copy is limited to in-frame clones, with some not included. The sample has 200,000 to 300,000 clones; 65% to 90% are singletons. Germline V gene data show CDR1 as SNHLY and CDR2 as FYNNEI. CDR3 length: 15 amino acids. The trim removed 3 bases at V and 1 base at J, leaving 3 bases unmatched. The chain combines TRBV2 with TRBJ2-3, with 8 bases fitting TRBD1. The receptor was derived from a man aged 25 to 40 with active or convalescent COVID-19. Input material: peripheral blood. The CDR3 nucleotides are TGTGCCAGCAGTGATCAGGGACAGGGCACAGATACGCAGTATTTT. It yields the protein CASSDQGQGTDTQYF.